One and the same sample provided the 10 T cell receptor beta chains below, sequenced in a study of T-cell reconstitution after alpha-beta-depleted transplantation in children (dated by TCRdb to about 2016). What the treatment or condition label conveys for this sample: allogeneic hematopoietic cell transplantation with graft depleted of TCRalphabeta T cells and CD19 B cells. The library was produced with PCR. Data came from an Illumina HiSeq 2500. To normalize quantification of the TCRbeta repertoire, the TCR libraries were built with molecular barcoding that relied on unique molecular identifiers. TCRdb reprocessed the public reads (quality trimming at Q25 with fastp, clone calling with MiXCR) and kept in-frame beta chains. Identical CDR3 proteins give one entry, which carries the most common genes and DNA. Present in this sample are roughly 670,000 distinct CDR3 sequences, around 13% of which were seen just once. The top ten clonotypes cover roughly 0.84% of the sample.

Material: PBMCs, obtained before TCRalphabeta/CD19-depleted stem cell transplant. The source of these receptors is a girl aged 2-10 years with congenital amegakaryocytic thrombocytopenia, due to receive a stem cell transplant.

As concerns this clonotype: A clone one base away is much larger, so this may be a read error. CDR3 nucleotide sequence: TGCGCCAGCAGCTTGCTAGGGGGTCTTAGGTACAATGAGCAGTTCTTC. This gives the protein CASSLLGGLRYNEQFF. The chain joins TRBV5-1 to TRBJ2-1; possibly TRBD1 for D (6 bases). Germline V gene lookup returns CDR1 SGHRS and CDR2 YFSETQ. V lost 1 base, J lost 4 bases, and 15 bases lay in between. This CDR3 has 16 residues. Based on the CDR3 plus reference TRBV5-1 and TRBJ2-1, the full variable domain is KAGVTQTPRYLIKTRGQQVTLSCSPISGHRSVSWYQQTPGQGLQFLFEYFSETQRNKGNFPGRFSGRQFSNSRSEMNVSTLELGDSALYLCASSLLGGLRYNEQFFGPGTRLTVL.

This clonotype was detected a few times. Here the CDR3 DNA reads TGTGCCAGCAGCGCCCTAGCGGGAGTTGAGGATACGCAGTATTTT. It encodes CASSALAGVEDTQYF. This chain joins TRBV9 and TRBJ2-3; 10 positions agree with TRBD2. J gave up 6 bases and V 3 bases, and 7 bases lay outside the gene matches. This CDR3 has 15 amino acids. Germline values: CDR1 SGDLS, CDR2 YYNGEE. Complete variable domain (other parts from reference TRBV9 and TRBJ2-3): DSGVTQTPKHLITATGQRVTLRCSPRSGDLSVYWYQQSLDQGLQFLIQYYNGEERAKGNILERFSAQQFPDLHSELNLSSLELGDSALYFCASSALAGVEDTQYFGPGTRLTVL.

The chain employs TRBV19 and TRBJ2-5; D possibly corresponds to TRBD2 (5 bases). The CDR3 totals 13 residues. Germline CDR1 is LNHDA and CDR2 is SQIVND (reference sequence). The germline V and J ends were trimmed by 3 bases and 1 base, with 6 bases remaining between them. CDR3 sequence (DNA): TGTGCCAGTAGTATCGCGGGCCAAGAGACCCAGTACTTC. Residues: CASSIAGQETQYF.

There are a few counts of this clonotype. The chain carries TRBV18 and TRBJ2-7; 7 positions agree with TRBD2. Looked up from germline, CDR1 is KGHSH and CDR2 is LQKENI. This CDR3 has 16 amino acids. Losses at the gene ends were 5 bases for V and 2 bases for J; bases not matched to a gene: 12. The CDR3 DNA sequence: TGTGCCAGCTCATCGGTTAGCGGGTCCGAGGCCTACGAGCAGTACTTC. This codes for CASSSVSGSEAYEQYF.

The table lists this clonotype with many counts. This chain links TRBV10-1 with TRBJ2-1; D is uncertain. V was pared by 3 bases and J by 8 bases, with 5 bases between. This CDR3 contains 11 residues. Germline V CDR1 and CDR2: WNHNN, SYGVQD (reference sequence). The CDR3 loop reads CASSDRYEQFF. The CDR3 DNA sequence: TGCGCCAGCAGTGATCGTTATGAGCAGTTCTTC.

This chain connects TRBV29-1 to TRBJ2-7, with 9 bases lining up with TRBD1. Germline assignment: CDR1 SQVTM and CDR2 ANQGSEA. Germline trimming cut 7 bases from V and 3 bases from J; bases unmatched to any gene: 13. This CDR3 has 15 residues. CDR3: CSAYLGGTGFYEQYF. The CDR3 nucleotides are TGCAGCGCCTACCTCGGGGGGACAGGGTTCTACGAGCAGTACTTC.

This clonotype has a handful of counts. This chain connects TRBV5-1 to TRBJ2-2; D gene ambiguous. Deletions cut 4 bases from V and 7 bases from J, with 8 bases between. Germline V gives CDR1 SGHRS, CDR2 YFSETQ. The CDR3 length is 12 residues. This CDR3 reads CASSRNGGELFF. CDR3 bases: TGCGCCAGCAGCCGGAATGGCGGGGAGCTGTTTTTT. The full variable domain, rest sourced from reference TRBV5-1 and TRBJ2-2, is KAGVTQTPRYLIKTRGQQVTLSCSPISGHRSVSWYQQTPGQGLQFLFEYFSETQRNKGNFPGRFSGRQFSNSRSEMNVSTLELGDSALYLCASSRNGGELFFGEGSRLTVL.

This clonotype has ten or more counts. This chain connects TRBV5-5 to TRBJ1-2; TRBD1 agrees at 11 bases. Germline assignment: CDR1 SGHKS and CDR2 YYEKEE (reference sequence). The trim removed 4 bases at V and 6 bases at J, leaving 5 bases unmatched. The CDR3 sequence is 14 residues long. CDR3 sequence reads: CASSLGQGADGYTF. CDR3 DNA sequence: TGTGCCAGCAGCCTTGGACAGGGGGCGGATGGCTACACCTTC.

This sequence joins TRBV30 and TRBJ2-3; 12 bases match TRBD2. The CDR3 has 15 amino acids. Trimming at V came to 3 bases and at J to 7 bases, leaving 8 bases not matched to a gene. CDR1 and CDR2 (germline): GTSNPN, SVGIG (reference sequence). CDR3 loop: CAWRTTSGRLYTQYF. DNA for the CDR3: TGTGCCTGGAGGACAACTAGCGGGAGGTTATATACGCAGTATTTT. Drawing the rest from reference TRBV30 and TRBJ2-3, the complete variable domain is SQTIHQWPATLVQPVGSPLSLECTVEGTSNPNLYWYRQAAGRGLQLLFYSVGIGQISSEVPQNLSASRPQDRQFILSSKKLLLSDSGFYLCAWRTTSGRLYTQYFGPGTRLTVL.

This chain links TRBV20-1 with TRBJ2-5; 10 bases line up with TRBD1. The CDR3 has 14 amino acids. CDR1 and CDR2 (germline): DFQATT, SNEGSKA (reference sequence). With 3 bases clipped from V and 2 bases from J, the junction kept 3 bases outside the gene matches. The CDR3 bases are TGCAGTGCTAGCGAGGACAGGGGGCAAGAGACCCAGTACTTC. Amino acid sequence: CSASEDRGQETQYF.